These T cell receptor beta chains were read from a single sample in a study of T cell responses to AZD1222 COVID-19 vaccine. The data were produced by immunoSEQ multiplex PCR, yet TCRdb's version contains in-frame clones alone and is incomplete. The data contain over 150,000 clones, roughly 93% of them singletons. Specimen: peripheral blood, collected 28 days after the second dose of the MenACWY control vaccine. Receptors originate from an adult who received the MenACWY meningococcal vaccine as a control. Both conserved end residues are part of each CDR3. The order of the fields is clone size, D gene, J gene, V gene, CDR3 DNA, CDR3 protein. D genes are given only for firm matches. Clone size is shown for a subset of rows, as once, few, many or a class of expanded clone.

. TRBD1 TRBJ1-5 TRBV23-1 TGCGCCAGCAGTCAATCGGGACAGGGGGCCGATCAGCCCCAGCATTTT CASSQSGQGADQPQHF
. . TRBJ1-3 TRBV6-4 TGTGCCAGCACTCCCGGGGGGCTGGCTGGAAACACCATATATTTT CASTPGGLAGNTIYF
. . TRBJ2-7 TRBV18 TGTGCCAGCTCACCAGACCTGGGCTACGAGCAGTACTTC CASSPDLGYEQYF
. . TRBJ1-2 TRBV25-1 TGTGCCAGCAGTGAAGGGGAGGGTGCCTATGGCTACACCTTC CASSEGEGAYGYTF
. TRBD1 TRBJ1-2 TRBV2 TGTGCCAGCAGGACCACCGGGACAGCATACTCCTATGGCTACACCTTC CASRTTGTAYSYGYTF
. . TRBJ1-4 TRBV28 TGTGCCAGCAGTACCATTCGGGCCCCGAATGAAAAACTGTTTTTT CASSTIRAPNEKLFF
. TRBD2 TRBJ2-3 TRBV27 TGTGCCAGCTCTACGGCGGGGGGGTTGTTGGGAGATACGCAGTATTTT CASSTAGGLLGDTQYF
. . TRBJ1-2 TRBV5-6 TGTGCCAGCAGCTTGGCCTTGGCAGGGCGCGGCTACACCTTC CASSLALAGRGYTF
. . TRBJ1-6 TRBV18 TGTGCCAGCTCACCAGGGGTCGATTCACCCCTCCACTTT CASSPGVDSPLHF
. . TRBJ1-4 TRBV7-9 TGTGCCAGCTCCCGGGTGGGGGAGAGTGAAAAACTGTTTTTT CASSRVGESEKLFF
. . TRBJ1-2 TRBV24-1 TGTGCCACCAGTGATTTGGGGGCCACGGGGAACTATGGCTACACCTTC CATSDLGATGNYGYTF
. . TRBJ1-5 TRBV6-5 TGTGCCAGCAGCCTGACGTCCTATAGCAATCAGCCCCAGCATTTT CASSLTSYSNQPQHF
. TRBD2 TRBJ2-1 TRBV7-2 TGTGCCAGCAGCCCTAGCGGGGGGGTATACGAGCAGTTCTTC CASSPSGGVYEQFF
. . TRBJ1-1 TRBV7-2 TGTGCCAGCAGCCCCAGCGGGCAGTCTGAAGCTTTCTTT CASSPSGQSEAFF
. . TRBJ1-5 TRBV5-1 TGCGCCAGCAGCCGACTTCCGGCAGGGGAAGGCAATCAGCCCCAGCATTTT CASSRLPAGEGNQPQHF
few . TRBJ1-5 TRBV24-1 TGTGCCACCAGTGACCCCTTGGGCAATCAGCCCCAGCATTTT CATSDPLGNQPQHF
. . TRBJ1-4 TRBV12-5 TGTGCTAGTGGTTTGGAAAATGAAAAACTGTTTTTT CASGLENEKLFF